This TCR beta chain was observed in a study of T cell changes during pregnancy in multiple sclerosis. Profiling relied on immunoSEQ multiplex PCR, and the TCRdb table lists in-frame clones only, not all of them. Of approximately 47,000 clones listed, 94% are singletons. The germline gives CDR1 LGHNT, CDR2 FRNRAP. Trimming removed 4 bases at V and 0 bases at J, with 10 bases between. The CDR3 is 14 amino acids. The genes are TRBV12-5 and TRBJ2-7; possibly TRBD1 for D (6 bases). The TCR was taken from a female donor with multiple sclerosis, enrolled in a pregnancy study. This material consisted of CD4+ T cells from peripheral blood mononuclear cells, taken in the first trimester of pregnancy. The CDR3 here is CASGSGQSSYEQYF. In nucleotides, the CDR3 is TGTGCTAGTGGTTCCGGACAGAGCTCCTACGAGCAGTACTTC.